A single sample is the source of the 27 T cell receptor beta chains below, sequenced in a study of T cell repertoires in cytomegalovirus infection. Each CDR3 protein is one row after TCRdb ran MiXCR on the reads. The table includes around 630,000 distinct CDR3 sequences, 20% to 25% detected once. The sequencing sample was made of CD8+ T cells from PBMCs. The receptor source for this set is a human donor in good health (CMV status not recorded). Some clones in this sample may be carry-over from other donors' samples.

This clonotype was observed at least ten times. The chain couples TRBV7-9 to TRBJ1-2; no reliable D call. Trimming took off 3 bases at V and 2 bases at J, with 7 bases between the two ends. The germline CDR1 and CDR2 sequences are SEHNR and FQNEAQ (reference sequence). There are 13 residues in the CDR3. This CDR3 reads CASSFKVNYGYTF. CDR3 bases: TGTGCCAGCAGCTTCAAAGTGAACTATGGCTACACCTTC.

The V call is TRBV20-1, the J call TRBJ2-5; D remains ambiguous. The germline CDR1 and CDR2 sequences are DFQATT and SNEGSKA (reference sequence). The CDR3 runs 14 residues. With 3 bases removed from V and 2 bases from J, the gap between germline ends came to 13 bases. CDR3 sequence (DNA): TGCAGTGCTAGCCTGGCGGTGGGTCAAGAGACCCAGTACTTC. Its translation: CSASLAVGQETQYF.

A remark on this clonotype: A much larger clone differs by one base, so this may be a read error. The rearrangement joins TRBV27 to TRBJ2-1; D may be TRBD1 (6 bases). This CDR3 region has 16 residues. Germline CDR1 and CDR2: MNHEY and SMNVEV (reference sequence). Between the trimmed V and J ends, which lost 2 bases and 4 bases, there was a span of 15 bases. As DNA, the CDR3 is TGTGCCAGCAGTTTACTCCTGACAGGCTATTACAATGAGCAGTTCTTC. Protein sequence: CASSLLLTGYYNEQFF.

V is TRBV10-3 and J is TRBJ2-2, with D tentatively TRBD2 (5 bases). With 5 bases removed from V and 1 base from J, the gap between germline ends came to 11 bases. This CDR3 region has 15 residues. The germline V gene encodes CDR1 ENHRY and CDR2 SYGVKD. CDR3 nucleotides: TGTGCCATCAGTCACGGGGTCGGGAACACCGGGGAGCTGTTTTTT. It yields the protein CAISHGVGNTGELFF.

This sequence joins TRBV10-3 and TRBJ2-3; the D gene is possibly TRBD1 (5 bases). The CDR3 has 15 residues. Germline V CDR1 and CDR2: ENHRY, SYGVKD. Trimming stripped 3 bases from V and 0 bases from J, with 10 bases between. Here the CDR3 reads CAISDQGSSTDTQYF. The CDR3 nucleotides read TGTGCCATCAGTGATCAGGGCTCTAGCACAGATACGCAGTATTTT.

This clonotype has a handful of counts. The chain joins TRBV7-9 to TRBJ2-7; TRBD1 matches 10 bases. V lost 1 base, J lost 5 bases, and 5 bases stayed unmatched. The V gene's germline CDR1 is SEHNR and CDR2 FQNEAQ (reference sequence). The CDR3 totals 15 residues. The CDR3 is CASSLVGTGVNEQYF. Here the CDR3 DNA reads TGTGCCAGCAGCTTAGTGGGGACAGGGGTCAACGAGCAGTACTTC.

This clonotype was seen more than once but under ten times. The V and J genes are TRBV5-6 and TRBJ2-1, with D possibly matching TRBD1 (5 bases). V dropped 2 bases and J dropped 10 bases, with 10 bases sitting between them. The CDR3 loop spans 12 amino acids. Germline assignment: CDR1 SGHDT and CDR2 YYEEEE. CDR3 sequence: CASSFQGREQFF. The DNA of the CDR3 is TGTGCCAGCAGCTTTCAGGGTAGGGAGCAGTTCTTC.

V and J are TRBV28 and TRBJ2-7; the D gene is possibly TRBD1 (5 bases). Trimming removed 2 bases from V and 2 bases from J, with 10 bases in between. Germline V gives CDR1 MDHEN, CDR2 SYDVKM. This CDR3 spans 14 amino acids. The CDR3: CASSLRGRTYEQYV. The CDR3 region has the DNA TGTGCCAGCAGTTTAAGGGGCAGAACCTACGAGCAGTACGTC.

This clonotype turned up a few times. J is TRBJ2-1 and V is TRBV7-3; possibly TRBD1 or TRBD2 for D (5 bases each). CDR3 length: 15 amino acids. The V gene's germline CDR1 is SGHTA and CDR2 FQGTGA. The ends were cut back, 6 bases at V and 5 bases at J, with 17 bases in the middle. Here the CDR3 DNA reads TGTGCCAGCAGTCTAATGGGGGTGGCCCACAATGAGCAGTTCTTC. Translated, it gives CASSLMGVAHNEQFF.

V is TRBV12-3 or TRBV12-4 and J is TRBJ2-1; D remains unclear. Trimming removed 2 bases at V and 10 bases at J, with 6 bases between. The CDR3 extends over 11 amino acids. The CDR3 region is CASSLNGEQFF. The CDR3 nucleotides read TGTGCCAGCAGTTTAAACGGAGAGCAGTTCTTC.

At least ten counts were recorded for this clonotype. The chain links TRBV7-8 to TRBJ2-2; 8 nucleotides align to TRBD2. Germline V gene data show CDR1 as SGHVS and CDR2 as FQNEAQ. This CDR3 contains 16 residues. Trimming cost V 6 bases and J 5 bases; bases outside gene matches: 11. The chain's CDR3 is CASSPRGLEETGELFF. DNA of the CDR3: TGTGCCAGCAGTCCCAGGGGACTAGAGGAAACCGGGGAGCTGTTTTTT.

This clonotype occurred many times. The rearrangement uses TRBV6-2 or TRBV6-3 and TRBJ2-1; D is perhaps TRBD1 or TRBD2 (6 bases each). Germline V gene sequence: CDR1 MNHEY, CDR2 SVGEGT. The CDR3 has 16 amino acids. V lost 0 bases to trimming and J lost 10 bases, with 19 bases between them. The CDR3 protein is CASSYSAGGGFTEQFF. The CDR3 nucleotides are TGTGCCAGCAGTTACTCAGCCGGGGGCGGTTTTACAGAGCAGTTCTTC.

This clonotype was seen a few times. J is TRBJ1-5 and V is TRBV28; D gene ambiguous. Germline V lookup: CDR1 MDHEN, CDR2 SYDVKM. V lost 5 bases and J lost 5, with 10 bases in between. This CDR3 spans 13 amino acids. The CDR3 here is CASSPFGYQPQHF. CDR3 DNA sequence: TGTGCCAGCAGTCCCTTCGGGTATCAGCCCCAGCATTTT. The full variable domain, completed using reference TRBV28 and TRBJ1-5, is DVKVTQSSRYLVKRTGEKVFLECVQDMDHENMFWYRQDPGLGLRLIYFSYDVKMKEKGDIPEGYSVSREKKERFSLILESASTNQTSMYLCASSPFGYQPQHFGDGTRLSIL.

Note on this clonotype: One base away lies a much larger clone, so this may be a sequencing read error. The chain carries TRBV7-9 and TRBJ2-3; 8 bases agree with TRBD1. The CDR3 spans 16 residues. CDR1 and CDR2 (germline): SEHNR, FQNEAQ (reference sequence). Trimming removed 5 bases from V and 3 bases from J; junction bases left unmatched: 10. The CDR3 region is CASSLPSGGETDTQYF. DNA of the CDR3: TGTGCCAGCAGCCTACCTTCAGGGGGCGAGACAGATACGCAGTATTTT.

This clonotype was picked up a small number of times. The chain employs TRBV6-5 and TRBJ2-7; unclear D gene. Trimming left V 0 bases short and J 2 bases short, with 8 bases between. From germline, CDR1 is MNHEY and CDR2 SVGAGI. CDR3 size: 14 residues. CDR3 nucleotide sequence: TGTGCCAGCAGTTACTCGAGGCAGGCCTACGAGCAGTACTTC. Protein product: CASSYSRQAYEQYF.

This clonotype was counted only a few times. The CDR3 bases are TGTGCCAGCAGCTTGGTTATCAATGAGCAGTTCTTC. Protein product: CASSLVINEQFF. The chain carries TRBV5-6 and TRBJ2-1; D remains unclear. Germline CDR1 SGHDT, CDR2 YYEEEE. Trimming took off 0 bases at V and 6 bases at J, with 4 bases between the two ends. This CDR3 is 12 amino acids long.

This clonotype has at least ten counts. The chain links TRBV7-8 to TRBJ2-5; D possibly corresponds to TRBD2 (7 bases). The germline V gene encodes CDR1 SGHVS and CDR2 FQNEAQ. Between the trimmed V and J ends, which lost 0 bases and 5 bases, there was a span of 22 bases. The CDR3 contains 18 residues. The CDR3 loop reads CASSLAREEGGLRETQYF. The CDR3 DNA follows: TGTGCCAGCAGCTTAGCGCGAGAGGAGGGGGGGCTGCGTGAGACCCAGTACTTC.

The V call is TRBV9, the J call TRBJ2-3, with 10 nucleotides matching TRBD2. The CDR3 spans 17 residues. With 3 bases clipped from V and 3 bases from J, the junction kept 10 bases outside the gene matches. CDR1 and CDR2 (germline): SGDLS, YYNGEE. This CDR3 is CASSDPSGGPSTDTQYF. The CDR3, as DNA: TGTGCCAGCAGCGATCCTAGCGGGGGACCATCAACAGATACGCAGTATTTT.

This clonotype showed up many times. The V and J genes are TRBV9 and TRBJ2-1; 8 nucleotides match TRBD1. CDR3 length equals 17 residues. V lost 4 bases to trimming and J lost 0 bases; unmatched junction nucleotides: 9. Per germline, CDR1 SGDLS and CDR2 YYNGEE. The chain's CDR3 is CASSPGVGQGSYNEQFF. For the CDR3, the DNA is TGTGCCAGCAGCCCAGGGGTCGGACAGGGCTCCTACAATGAGCAGTTCTTC.

The V and J genes are TRBV27 and TRBJ2-1; a possible D gene is TRBD1 (6 bases). The CDR3 has 13 amino acids. The V gene lost 6 bases and the J gene lost 5 bases, with 11 bases spanning the gap. Germline CDR1 and CDR2: MNHEY and SMNVEV (reference sequence). CDR3 in DNA: TGTGCCAGCAGCCAGGACAGCCACAATGAGCAGTTCTTC. This sequence encodes CASSQDSHNEQFF.

This clonotype appeared once. Here the CDR3 DNA reads TGTGCCAGCAGCTTATTGGGGCAGGAAGAGAGCGGGGCCAACGTCCTGACTTTC. It encodes CASSLLGQEESGANVLTF. V and J are TRBV7-4 and TRBJ2-6; possibly TRBD1 for D (5 bases). CDR1 and CDR2 (germline): SGHVT, SQSDAQ. CDR3 length: 18 residues. Trimming took off 2 bases at V and 4 bases at J, with 18 bases between the two ends.

This clonotype was counted at least ten times. V is TRBV7-9 and J is TRBJ2-5, with TRBD2 identical over 8 bases. The V and J ends lost 5 bases and 1 base, in that order; junction bases with no gene match: 6. The CDR3 consists of 15 residues. Germline V gene lookup returns CDR1 SEHNR and CDR2 FQNEAQ (reference sequence). Written as DNA, the CDR3 is TGTGCCAGCAGCCTCCCGGGACTAGGCCAAGAGACCCAGTACTTC. It specifies CASSLPGLGQETQYF.

There are a few counts of this clonotype. The CDR3 loop reads CASSLMDSRDDIQYF. The CDR3 coding sequence is TGTGCCAGCAGTTTGATGGACTCTAGGGACGACATTCAGTACTTC. The chain couples TRBV28 to TRBJ2-4, with D perhaps being TRBD1 or TRBD2 (5 bases each). Germline V gene lookup returns CDR1 MDHEN and CDR2 SYDVKM. The V and J ends lost 3 bases and 8 bases respectively, with 17 bases between them. The CDR3 extends over 15 amino acids.

This clonotype occurred many times. The gene calls are TRBV7-2 and TRBJ2-1, with TRBD1 identical over 9 bases. The V gene's germline CDR1 is SGHTA and CDR2 FQGNSA. This CDR3 spans 16 amino acids. Unmatched junction bases numbered 11, after V lost 4 bases and J lost 7 bases. In DNA, the CDR3 is TGTGCCAGCAGCTCACCCGGGACAGGGATCCCGAATGAGCAGTTCTTC. Translating it yields CASSSPGTGIPNEQFF.

This chain uses TRBV7-9 with TRBJ2-4; perhaps TRBD1 as D (6 bases). The CDR3 is 16 residues long. Per germline, CDR1 SEHNR and CDR2 FQNEAQ (reference sequence). Deletions cut 6 bases from V and 1 base from J, with 16 bases between. The CDR3 sequence: CASSPDSPSAKNIQYF. The CDR3 nucleotides are TGTGCCAGCAGTCCGGACAGCCCGTCGGCCAAAAACATTCAGTACTTC.

This clonotype was detected only once. The junction does not match germline at one end; this may be a read error. The chain employs TRBV27 and TRBJ2-3; D gene ambiguous. The CDR3 covers 15 residues. In germline, CDR1 is MNHEY, CDR2 SMNVEV (reference sequence). The CDR3 DNA sequence: TGTACCAGCAGTTTAGTTCGTAGTCTCGCAGATACGCAGTATTTT. Encoded protein: CTSSLVRSLADTQYF.

Details on this clonotype: The junction departs from germline at one end; a sequencing error may be responsible. This sequence joins TRBV12-5 and TRBJ1-2, with D unclear. The V gene's germline CDR1 is LGHNT and CDR2 FRNRAP. The CDR3 is 12 residues long. CDR3 DNA sequence: TGTGCTAGAAACCTTCGGGAGGGTGGCTACGCCTTC. This sequence encodes CARNLREGGYAF. Together with reference TRBV12-5 and TRBJ1-2, the CDR3 gives the full variable domain: DARVTQTPRHKVTEMGQEVTMRCQPILGHNTVFWYRQTMMQGLELLAYFRNRAPLDDSGMPKDRFSAEMPDATLATLKIQPSEPRDSAVYFCARNLREGGYAFGSGTRLTVV.